This is a list of T cell receptor beta chains from one sample in a study of human T cells and chemical hapten exposure. From the RACE reads, TCRdb called clonotypes with MiXCR, one entry per CDR3 protein. The sample lists around 80,000 distinct CDR3 sequences; roughly 8.6% were seen once. Sequenced input: whole blood. The receptors originated from a male donor in good health. Some clones in this sample may be carry-over from other donors' samples. Both conserved end residues are part of each CDR3. Fields, in order: J gene, clone size, D gene, V gene, CDR3 DNA, CDR3 protein. A D gene is named only where the DNA matches it firmly. Only part of the rows carry a size: once, few, many, or a class if the clone is expanded.

J: TRBJ1-1; size: few; D: -; V: TRBV7-9; DNA: TGTGCCAGCAGCTTATGTTCAGGGGATTGCACTGAAGCTTTCTTT; CDR3: CASSLCSGDCTEAFF
J: TRBJ1-1; size: -; D: -; V: TRBV3-1; DNA: TGTGCCAGCAGCCAACGAGAGAACACTGAAGCTTTCTTT; CDR3: CASSQRENTEAFF
J: TRBJ1-6; size: few; D: -; V: TRBV27; DNA: TGTGCCAGCAGTTTGACCCCCCCGTATAATAATTCACCCCTCCACTTT; CDR3: CASSLTPPYNNSPLHF
J: TRBJ2-7; size: few; D: TRBD2; V: TRBV7-6; DNA: TGTGCCAGCAGCCCTCTTGGGACTAGCGGGAGGGCTCGGGAGCAGTACTTC; CDR3: CASSPLGTSGRAREQYF
J: TRBJ2-7; size: few; D: TRBD1; V: TRBV23-1; DNA: TGCGCCAGCAGTCGTTGGGGACAGGGGATCTCCTACGAGCAGTACTTC; CDR3: CASSRWGQGISYEQYF
J: TRBJ1-6; size: few; D: -; V: TRBV9; DNA: TGTGCCAGCAGCGCAAGCTGGCAGTCCCCTTCACCCCTCCACTTT; CDR3: CASSASWQSPSPLHF
J: TRBJ2-7; size: many; D: -; V: TRBV20-1; DNA: TGCAGTGCTAGAGAAGCAGGGCCTTCCTACGAGCAGTACTTC; CDR3: CSAREAGPSYEQYF
J: TRBJ1-1; size: -; D: -; V: TRBV20-1; DNA: TGCAGTGCTTCCTTTATGGGGACACGCACTGAAGCTTTCTTT; CDR3: CSASFMGTRTEAFF
J: TRBJ2-7; size: -; D: -; V: TRBV12-3/TRBV12-4; DNA: TGTGCCAGCAGTTTATGGGGTTCCTACGAGCAGTACTTC; CDR3: CASSLWGSYEQYF
J: TRBJ2-7; size: once; D: -; V: TRBV27; DNA: TGTGCCAGCCGATGGGGCCGGAGTAGCGAGCAGTACTTC; CDR3: CASRWGRSSEQYF
J: TRBJ2-7; size: -; D: TRBD2; V: TRBV7-9; DNA: TGTGCCAGCAGCTCCCAGCGGGAGCCCTACGAGCAGTACTTC; CDR3: CASSSQREPYEQYF
J: TRBJ1-1; size: few; D: TRBD1; V: TRBV7-2; DNA: TGTGCCAGCAGCTTAGCTACAGGGGGCGGCACTGAAGCTTTCTTT; CDR3: CASSLATGGGTEAFF
J: TRBJ1-4; size: -; D: TRBD1; V: TRBV27; DNA: TGTGCCAGCAGTTCACTACAGGGGGCGATTAACGAAAAACTGTTTTTT; CDR3: CASSSLQGAINEKLFF
J: TRBJ1-5; size: -; D: -; V: TRBV29-1; DNA: TGCAGCGTGGGCTGGGGCAATCAGCCCCAGCATTTT; CDR3: CSVGWGNQPQHF
J: TRBJ1-1; size: -; D: -; V: TRBV7-9; DNA: TGTGCCAGCAGCTTACGGCAGACTATGAACACTGAAGCTTTCTTT; CDR3: CASSLRQTMNTEAFF
J: TRBJ2-1; size: few; D: -; V: TRBV6-1; DNA: TGTGCCATCGGGAGAGGGTACAATGAGCAGTTCTTC; CDR3: CAIGRGYNEQFF
J: TRBJ1-4; size: few; D: -; V: TRBV7-9; DNA: TGTGCGTGCAGGGCTCCCAACAATGAAAAACTGTTTTTT; CDR3: CACRAPNNEKLFF
J: TRBJ1-1; size: many; D: -; V: TRBV25-1; DNA: TGTGCCAGCAGCACGACTAGAGCCGATAAGGGGGTGGGCACTGAAGCTTTCTTT; CDR3: CASSTTRADKGVGTEAFF
J: TRBJ2-3; size: many; D: -; V: TRBV12-3/TRBV12-4; DNA: TGTGCCAGCAGTTTATTGGGTTCGTCAGATACGCAGTATTTT; CDR3: CASSLLGSSDTQYF
J: TRBJ1-5; size: many; D: TRBD1; V: TRBV6-2/TRBV6-3; DNA: TGTGCCAGCAGTCCCCGTCGGGACAGGGAGTACCAGCCCCAGCATTTT; CDR3: CASSPRRDREYQPQHF
J: TRBJ1-6; size: few; D: -; V: TRBV7-9; DNA: TGTGCCAGCAGCTCAAGTCTCCAGGGCAATGATAATTCACCCCTCCACTTT; CDR3: CASSSSLQGNDNSPLHF
J: TRBJ1-4; size: -; D: -; V: TRBV9; DNA: TGTGCCAGCAGCGTAGAGGGTTCAACTAATGAAAAACTGTTTTTT; CDR3: CASSVEGSTNEKLFF
J: TRBJ1-6; size: few; D: -; V: TRBV6-1; DNA: TGTGCCAGCAGTGAAGCAGGTGTTAATTCACCCCTCCACTTT; CDR3: CASSEAGVNSPLHF
J: TRBJ1-1; size: few; D: TRBD1; V: TRBV7-2; DNA: TGTGCCAGCAGCACTAGTGTAGGGGGCCTCACTGAAGCTTTCTTT; CDR3: CASSTSVGGLTEAFF
J: TRBJ2-7; size: many; D: -; V: TRBV12-3/TRBV12-4; DNA: TGTGCCAGCACCTTGTCCAGGGGCCACAGGGCCTACGAGCAGTACTTC; CDR3: CASTLSRGHRAYEQYF
J: TRBJ2-3; size: many; D: -; V: TRBV5-1; DNA: TGCGCCAGCAGCTTTGGACTCCTGGGACCGGATACGCAGTATTTT; CDR3: CASSFGLLGPDTQYF
J: TRBJ2-3; size: few; D: -; V: TRBV27; DNA: TGTGCCAGCAGTAAAACTAGCCCGGCTGCCCCAGATACGCAGTATTTT; CDR3: CASSKTSPAAPDTQYF
J: TRBJ2-3; size: few; D: -; V: TRBV15; DNA: TGTGCCACCAGCAGAGATCATAGTGACACTAGCACAGATACGCAGTATTTT; CDR3: CATSRDHSDTSTDTQYF
J: TRBJ1-4; size: many; D: -; V: TRBV12-3/TRBV12-4; DNA: TGTGCCAGCAGTACAGGGACCGCTGCAACTAATGAAAAACTGTTTTTT; CDR3: CASSTGTAATNEKLFF
J: TRBJ1-1; size: many; D: -; V: TRBV5-6; DNA: TGTGCCAGCAGCCCTACAGGGCGAACTGAAGCTTTCTTT; CDR3: CASSPTGRTEAFF
J: TRBJ2-3; size: -; D: -; V: TRBV28; DNA: TGTGCCAGCAGTTTATCTGGCGTAGAGACAGATACGCAGTATTTT; CDR3: CASSLSGVETDTQYF
J: TRBJ2-7; size: medium-sized; D: TRBD2; V: TRBV20-1; DNA: TGCAGTGCTAGGGAGCTAGCGGGGGACTTCTCCTACGAGCAGTACTTC; CDR3: CSARELAGDFSYEQYF
J: TRBJ2-7; size: many; D: TRBD1; V: TRBV28; DNA: TGTGCCAGCAGTCCCTCGGGACAGGGTAGGGAGCAGTACTTC; CDR3: CASSPSGQGREQYF
J: TRBJ1-5; size: many; D: -; V: TRBV6-2/TRBV6-3; DNA: TGTGCCAGCAGTTACGGGGGACAGCCCCAGCATTTT; CDR3: CASSYGGQPQHF
J: TRBJ2-3; size: -; D: TRBD2; V: TRBV29-1; DNA: TGCAGCGTTGAACCCACTAGCGGGAGTAGAGATACGCAGTATTTT; CDR3: CSVEPTSGSRDTQYF
J: TRBJ2-7; size: few; D: TRBD2; V: TRBV4-2; DNA: TGTGCCAGCAGCCAACAATTAGCGGGGAAGCTCTACGAGCAGTACTTC; CDR3: CASSQQLAGKLYEQYF
J: TRBJ2-5; size: -; D: -; V: TRBV14; DNA: TGTGCCAGCAGCCAAGATGTGATCGGGACCCAGTACTTC; CDR3: CASSQDVIGTQYF
J: TRBJ2-7; size: -; D: -; V: TRBV4-1; DNA: TGCGCCAGCAGCCAGGGTAGGACGCATGTTATCCACGAGCAGTACTTC; CDR3: CASSQGRTHVIHEQYF
J: TRBJ1-5; size: -; D: -; V: TRBV3-1; DNA: TGTGCCAGCAGCCAAACCCGGGACACTTATCAGCCCCAGCATTTT; CDR3: CASSQTRDTYQPQHF
J: TRBJ2-3; size: few; D: TRBD2; V: TRBV27; DNA: TGTGCCAGCAGTCGGGAGGCACGCACAGATACGCAGTATTTT; CDR3: CASSREARTDTQYF
J: TRBJ2-4; size: few; D: -; V: TRBV7-7; DNA: TGTGTCAGCAGCGCAGGAGTGTTCTCAGCCAAAAACATTCAGTACTTC; CDR3: CVSSAGVFSAKNIQYF
J: TRBJ2-2; size: medium-sized; D: TRBD2; V: TRBV4-3; DNA: TGCGCCAGCAGCCAAGTGATCAGCGGGGAAACCGGGGAGCTGTTTTTT; CDR3: CASSQVISGETGELFF
J: TRBJ2-7; size: few; D: TRBD1; V: TRBV27; DNA: TGTGCCAGCAGTAGGGGGCCAAGCTATTACGAGCAGTACTTC; CDR3: CASSRGPSYYEQYF